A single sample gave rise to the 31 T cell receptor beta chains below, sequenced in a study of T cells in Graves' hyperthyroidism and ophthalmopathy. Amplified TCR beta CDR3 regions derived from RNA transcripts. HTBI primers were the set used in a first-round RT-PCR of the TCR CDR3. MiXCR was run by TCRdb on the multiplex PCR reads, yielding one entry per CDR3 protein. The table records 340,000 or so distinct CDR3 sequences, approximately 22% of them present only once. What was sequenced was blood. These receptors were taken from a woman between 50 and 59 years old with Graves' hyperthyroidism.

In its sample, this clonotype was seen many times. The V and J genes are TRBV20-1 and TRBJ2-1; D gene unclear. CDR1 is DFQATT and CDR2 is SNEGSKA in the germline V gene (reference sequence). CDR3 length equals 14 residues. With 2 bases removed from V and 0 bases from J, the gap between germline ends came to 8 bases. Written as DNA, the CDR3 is TGCAGTGCTAGAAGGACGAGCTCCTACAATGAGCAGTTCTTC. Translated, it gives CSARRTSSYNEQFF.

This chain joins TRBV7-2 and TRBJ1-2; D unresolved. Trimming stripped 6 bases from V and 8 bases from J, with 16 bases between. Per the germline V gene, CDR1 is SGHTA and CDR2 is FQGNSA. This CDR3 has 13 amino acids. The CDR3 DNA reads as TGTGCCAGCAGTCGAGCCGGTGTGGAAGGCTACACCTTC. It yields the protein CASSRAGVEGYTF.

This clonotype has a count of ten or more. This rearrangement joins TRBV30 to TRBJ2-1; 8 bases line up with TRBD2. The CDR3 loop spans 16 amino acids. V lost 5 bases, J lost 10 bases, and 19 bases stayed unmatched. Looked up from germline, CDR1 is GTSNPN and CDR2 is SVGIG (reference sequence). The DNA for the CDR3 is TGTGCCTGGTCCAGTACTAGCGGTACCACCCGCAGGGAGCAGTTCTTC. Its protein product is CAWSSTSGTTRREQFF.

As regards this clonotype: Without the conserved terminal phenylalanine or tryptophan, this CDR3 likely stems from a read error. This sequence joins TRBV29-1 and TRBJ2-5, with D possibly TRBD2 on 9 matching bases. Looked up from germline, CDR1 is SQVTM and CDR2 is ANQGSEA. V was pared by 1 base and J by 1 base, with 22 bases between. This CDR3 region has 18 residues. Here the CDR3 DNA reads TGCAGCGTTGAAGCCGGCAGGGGGCGGGGGGGTATCCAAGAGACCCAGTACCTC. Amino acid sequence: CSVEAGRGRGGIQETQYL.

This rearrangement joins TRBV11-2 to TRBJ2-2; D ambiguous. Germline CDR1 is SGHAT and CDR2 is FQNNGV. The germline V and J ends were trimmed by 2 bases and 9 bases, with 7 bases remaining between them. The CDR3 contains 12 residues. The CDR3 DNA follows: TGTGCCAGCAGCTTATCGGGCAGGGAGCTGTTTTTT. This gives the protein CASSLSGRELFF.

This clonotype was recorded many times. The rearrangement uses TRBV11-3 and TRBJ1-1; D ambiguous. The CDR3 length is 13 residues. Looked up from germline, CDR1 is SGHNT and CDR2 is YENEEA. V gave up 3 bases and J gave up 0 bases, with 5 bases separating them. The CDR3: CASSFALNTEAFF. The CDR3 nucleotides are TGTGCCAGCAGCTTCGCACTGAACACTGAAGCTTTCTTT. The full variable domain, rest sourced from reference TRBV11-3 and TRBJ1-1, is EAGVVQSPRYKIIEKKQPVAFWCNPISGHNTLYWYLQNLGQGPELLIRYENEEAVDDSQLPKDRFSAERLKGVDSTLKIQPAELGDSAVYLCASSFALNTEAFFGQGTRLTVV.

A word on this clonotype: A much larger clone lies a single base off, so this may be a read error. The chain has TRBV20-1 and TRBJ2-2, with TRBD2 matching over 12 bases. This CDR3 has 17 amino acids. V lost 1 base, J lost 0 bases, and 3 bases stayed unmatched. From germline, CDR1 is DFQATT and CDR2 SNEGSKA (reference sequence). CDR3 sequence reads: CSARGLAGATNTGELFF. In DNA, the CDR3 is TGCAGTGCTAGAGGACTAGCGGGGGCCACGAACACCGGGGAGCTGTTTTTT.

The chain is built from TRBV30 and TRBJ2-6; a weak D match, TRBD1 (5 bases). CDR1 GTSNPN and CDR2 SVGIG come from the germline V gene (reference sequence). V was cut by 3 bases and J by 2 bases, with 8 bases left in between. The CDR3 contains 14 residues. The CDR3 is CAWSRVPGANVLTF. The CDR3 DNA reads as TGTGCCTGGAGCAGGGTCCCTGGGGCCAACGTCCTGACTTTC.

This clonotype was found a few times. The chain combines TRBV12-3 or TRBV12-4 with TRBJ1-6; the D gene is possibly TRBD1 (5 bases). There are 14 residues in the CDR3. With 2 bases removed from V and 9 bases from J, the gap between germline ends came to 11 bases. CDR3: CASSLKRGGSPLHF. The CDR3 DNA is TGTGCCAGCAGTTTAAAAAGGGGCGGTTCACCCCTCCACTTT.

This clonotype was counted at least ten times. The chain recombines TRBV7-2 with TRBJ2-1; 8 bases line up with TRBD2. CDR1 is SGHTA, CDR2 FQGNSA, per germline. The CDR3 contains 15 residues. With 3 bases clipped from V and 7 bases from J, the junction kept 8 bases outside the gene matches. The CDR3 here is CASSFHSGIPNEQFF. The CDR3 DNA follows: TGTGCCAGCAGCTTCCATAGCGGGATCCCGAATGAGCAGTTCTTC.

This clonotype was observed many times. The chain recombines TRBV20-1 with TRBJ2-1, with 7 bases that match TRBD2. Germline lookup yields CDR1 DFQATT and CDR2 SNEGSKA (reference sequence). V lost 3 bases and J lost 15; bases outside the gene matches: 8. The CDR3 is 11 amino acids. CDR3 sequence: CSASRTSGMFF. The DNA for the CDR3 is TGCAGTGCTAGCCGGACTAGTGGTATGTTCTTC.

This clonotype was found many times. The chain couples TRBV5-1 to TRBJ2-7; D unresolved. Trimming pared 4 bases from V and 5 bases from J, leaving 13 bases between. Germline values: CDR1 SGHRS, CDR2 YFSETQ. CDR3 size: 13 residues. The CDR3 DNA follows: TGCGCCAGCAGCGATATAGGGTGGGACGAGCAGTACTTC. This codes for CASSDIGWDEQYF.

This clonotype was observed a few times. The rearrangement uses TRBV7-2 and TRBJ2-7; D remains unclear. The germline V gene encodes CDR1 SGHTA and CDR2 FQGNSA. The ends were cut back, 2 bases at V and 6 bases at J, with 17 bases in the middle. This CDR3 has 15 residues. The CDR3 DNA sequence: TGTGCCAGCAGCTTAATTCTGCTCATTAGAGGCGAGCAGTACTTC. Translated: CASSLILLIRGEQYF.

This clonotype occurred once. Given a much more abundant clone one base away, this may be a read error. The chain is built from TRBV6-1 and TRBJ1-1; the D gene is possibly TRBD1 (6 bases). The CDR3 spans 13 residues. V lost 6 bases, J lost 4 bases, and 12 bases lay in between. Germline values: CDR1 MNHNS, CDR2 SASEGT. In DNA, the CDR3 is TGTGCCAGCAGCGGACAGCAAAGCACTGAAGCTTTCTTT. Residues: CASSGQQSTEAFF.

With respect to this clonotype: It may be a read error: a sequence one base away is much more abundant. The CDR3: CSARFGGPKSEQYF. The DNA for the CDR3 is TGCAGTGCTAGATTCGGGGGGCCAAAGAGTGAGCAGTACTTC. V gene TRBV20-1 combines with J gene TRBJ2-7, with D possibly being TRBD2 (7 bases). The germline V gene has CDR1 DFQATT and CDR2 SNEGSKA (reference sequence). This CDR3 spans 14 amino acids. V was pared by 2 bases and J by 7 bases, with 18 bases between.

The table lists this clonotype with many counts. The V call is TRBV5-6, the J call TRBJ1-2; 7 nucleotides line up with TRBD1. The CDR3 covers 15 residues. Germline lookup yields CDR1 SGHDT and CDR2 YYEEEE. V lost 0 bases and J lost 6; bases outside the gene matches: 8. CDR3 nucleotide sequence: TGTGCCAGCAGCTTGGGAGGGGGCTCGTACCATGGCTACACCTTC. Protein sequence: CASSLGGGSYHGYTF.

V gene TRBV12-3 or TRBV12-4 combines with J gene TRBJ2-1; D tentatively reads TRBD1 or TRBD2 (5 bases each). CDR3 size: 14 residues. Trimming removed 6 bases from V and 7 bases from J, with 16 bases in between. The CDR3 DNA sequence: TGTGCCAGCAGACTTAGGACTGAGGGGAATGAGCAGTTCTTC. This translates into CASRLRTEGNEQFF.

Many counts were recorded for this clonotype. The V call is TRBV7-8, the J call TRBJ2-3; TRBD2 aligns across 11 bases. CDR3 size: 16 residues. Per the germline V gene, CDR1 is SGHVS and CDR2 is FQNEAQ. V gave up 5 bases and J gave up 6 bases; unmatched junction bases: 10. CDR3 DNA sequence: TGTGCCAGCAGCCGAGCGACTAGCGGGAAAGCTGATACGCAGTATTTT. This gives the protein CASSRATSGKADTQYF.

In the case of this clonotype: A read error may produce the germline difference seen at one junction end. The CDR3 nucleotides are TGTGCCAGCAGTTTAACAGGGTTAAAGGGCTACGCCTTC. It yields the protein CASSLTGLKGYAF. The chain links TRBV12-3 or TRBV12-4 to TRBJ1-2; D is perhaps TRBD1 (6 bases). The CDR3 is 13 residues long.

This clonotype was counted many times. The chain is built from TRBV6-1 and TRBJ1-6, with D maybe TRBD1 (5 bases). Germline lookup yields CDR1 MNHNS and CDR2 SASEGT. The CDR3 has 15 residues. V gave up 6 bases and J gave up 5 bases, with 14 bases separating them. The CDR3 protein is CASRRDGADNSPLHF. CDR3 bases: TGTGCCAGCAGGCGTGACGGGGCCGATAATTCACCCCTCCACTTT.

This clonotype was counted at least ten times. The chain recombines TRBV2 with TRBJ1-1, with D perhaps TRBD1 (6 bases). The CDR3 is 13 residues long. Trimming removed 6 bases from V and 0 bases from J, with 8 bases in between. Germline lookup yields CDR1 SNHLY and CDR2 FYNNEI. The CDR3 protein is CASRDRMNTEAFF. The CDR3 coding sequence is TGTGCCAGCAGGGACAGAATGAACACTGAAGCTTTCTTT. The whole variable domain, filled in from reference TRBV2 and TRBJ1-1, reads EPEVTQTPSHQVTQMGQEVILRCVPISNHLYFYWYRQILGQKVEFLVSFYNNEISEKSEIFDDQFSVERPDGSNFTLKIRSTKLEDSAMYFCASRDRMNTEAFFGQGTRLTVV.

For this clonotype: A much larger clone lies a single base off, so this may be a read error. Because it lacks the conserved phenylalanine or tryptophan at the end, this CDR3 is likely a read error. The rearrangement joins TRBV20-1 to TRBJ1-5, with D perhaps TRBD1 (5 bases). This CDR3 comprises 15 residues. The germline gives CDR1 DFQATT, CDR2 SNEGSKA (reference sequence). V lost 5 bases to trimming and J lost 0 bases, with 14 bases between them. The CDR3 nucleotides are TGCAGTGCTCCAGACCAGGGTACTAGCAATCAGCCCCAGCATTCT. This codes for CSAPDQGTSNQPQHS.

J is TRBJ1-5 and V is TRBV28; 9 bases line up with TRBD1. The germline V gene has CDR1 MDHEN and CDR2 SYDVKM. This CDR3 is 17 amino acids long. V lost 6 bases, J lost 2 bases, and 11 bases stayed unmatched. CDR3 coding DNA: TGTGCCAGCAGGGCCGGACAGGGGTTGGCTGGCAATCAGCCCCAGCATTTT. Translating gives CASRAGQGLAGNQPQHF.

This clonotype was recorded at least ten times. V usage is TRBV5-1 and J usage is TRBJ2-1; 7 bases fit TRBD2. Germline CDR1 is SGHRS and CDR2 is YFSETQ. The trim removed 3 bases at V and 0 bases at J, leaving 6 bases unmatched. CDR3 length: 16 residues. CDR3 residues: CASSSGTTPSYNEQFF. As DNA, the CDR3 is TGCGCCAGCAGCTCGGGGACTACCCCCTCCTACAATGAGCAGTTCTTC.

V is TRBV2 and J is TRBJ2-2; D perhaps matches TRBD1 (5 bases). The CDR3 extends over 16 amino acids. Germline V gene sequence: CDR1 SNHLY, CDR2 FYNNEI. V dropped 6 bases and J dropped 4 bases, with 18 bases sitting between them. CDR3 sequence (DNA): TGTGCCAGCAGCCAAGATCAGGGTCGGAGCACCGGGGAGCTGTTTTTT. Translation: CASSQDQGRSTGELFF.

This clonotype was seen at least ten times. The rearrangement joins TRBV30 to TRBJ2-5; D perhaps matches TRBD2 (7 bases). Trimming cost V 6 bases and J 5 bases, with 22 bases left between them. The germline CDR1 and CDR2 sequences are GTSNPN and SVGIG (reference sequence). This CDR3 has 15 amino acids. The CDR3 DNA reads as TGTGCCTGCAACCCGCCACGGGGGCGGGGGGAGACCCAGTACTTC. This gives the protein CACNPPRGRGETQYF.

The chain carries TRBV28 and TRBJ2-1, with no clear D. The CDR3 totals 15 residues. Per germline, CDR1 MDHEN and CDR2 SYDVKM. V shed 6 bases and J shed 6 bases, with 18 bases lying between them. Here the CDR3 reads CASSPRPPDPNEQFF. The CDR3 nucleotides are TGTGCCAGCAGCCCCAGGCCCCCAGACCCCAATGAGCAGTTCTTC.

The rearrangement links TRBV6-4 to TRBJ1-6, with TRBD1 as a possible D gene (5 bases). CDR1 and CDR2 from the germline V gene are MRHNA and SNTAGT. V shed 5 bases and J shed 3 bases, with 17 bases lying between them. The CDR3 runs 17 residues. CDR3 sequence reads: CASSPLRSGGYNSPLHF. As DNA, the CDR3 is TGTGCCAGCAGTCCTTTGAGATCCGGGGGCTATAATTCACCCCTCCACTTT.

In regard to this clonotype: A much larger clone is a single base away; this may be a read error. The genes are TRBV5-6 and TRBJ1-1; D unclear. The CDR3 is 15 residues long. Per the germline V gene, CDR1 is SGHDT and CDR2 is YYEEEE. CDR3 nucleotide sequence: TGTGCCTGCAGCTCCTGGGGATTGCGGAACACTGAAGCTTTCTTT. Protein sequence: CACSSWGLRNTEAFF.

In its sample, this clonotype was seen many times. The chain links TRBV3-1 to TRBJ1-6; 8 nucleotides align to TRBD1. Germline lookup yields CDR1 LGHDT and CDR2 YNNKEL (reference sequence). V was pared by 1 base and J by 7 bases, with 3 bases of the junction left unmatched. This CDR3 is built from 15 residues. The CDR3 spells CASSQVAGGNSPLHF. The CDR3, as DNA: TGTGCCAGCAGCCAAGTGGCAGGGGGCAATTCACCCCTCCACTTT. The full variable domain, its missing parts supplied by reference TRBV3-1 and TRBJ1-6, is DTAVSQTPKYLVTQMGNDKSIKCEQNLGHDTMYWYKQDSKKFLKIMFSYNNKELIINETVPNRFSPKSPDKAHLNLHINSLELGDSAVYFCASSQVAGGNSPLHFGNGTRLTVT.

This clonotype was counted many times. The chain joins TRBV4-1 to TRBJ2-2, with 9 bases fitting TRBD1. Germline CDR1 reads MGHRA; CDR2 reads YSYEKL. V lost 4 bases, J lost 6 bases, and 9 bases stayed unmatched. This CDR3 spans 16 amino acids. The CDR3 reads CASSLVPGQGPGELFF. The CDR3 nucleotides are TGCGCCAGCAGCCTAGTACCGGGACAGGGCCCCGGGGAGCTGTTTTTT.